A single count supports the clone carrying this TCR beta chain. The data were obtained in a study of blood T cell repertoires in COVID-19. Study as a whole: Samples taken during acute and convalescent COVID-19 were collected in the United States, Italy and Spain. T cells, B-cell-depleted T cells, or PBMCs provided the cDNA or gDNA that served as material.

J was trimmed by 1 base and V by 4 bases; bases with no gene match: 3. CDR3 length equals 14 residues. CDR1 and CDR2 (germline): WSHSY, SAAADI. Under the authors' procedure: For nucleated cells, counts were estimated from reference gene primer amplification. Generated by immunoSEQ multiplex PCR, the TCRdb table keeps only in-frame clones and is missing some. V and J calls plus clone size are reproduced from that table; the DNA served to infer D and trimming. Of about 71,000 clones listed, about nine tenths are singletons. This TCR derives from a woman between 18 and 29 years old with acute or convalescent COVID-19. Sequencing was done on a sample of peripheral blood. V usage is TRBV10-2 and J usage is TRBJ2-5; 7 bases map to TRBD2. DNA for the CDR3: TGCGCCAGCAGTGGCGGGGGACTCCAAGAGACCCAGTACTTC. Its protein is CASSGGGLQETQYF.